Listed below are T cell receptor beta chains from one sample, sequenced in a study of radiotherapy plus CTLA-4 blockade in lung cancer. Assay: immunoSEQ multiplex PCR; the TCRdb copy retains only in-frame clones and omits some. The table has about 39,000 clones, about four fifths seen once. The sample in question was peripheral blood, obtained from a patient treated with radiotherapy plus ipilimumab. Every receptor here comes from a human donor with non-small cell lung cancer that progressed on radiotherapy plus ipilimumab. Both conserved end residues are part of each CDR3. The D gene is left open where the match is weak. Clone size is given for some rows only: seen once, a few or many times, or a class if the clone is expanded.

j_call: TRBJ1-1
v_call: TRBV9
clone_size: -
d_call: TRBD1
cdr3_nt: TGTGCCAGCAGCGTAACAGGGGGCTCGAGCACTGAAGCTTTCTTT
cdr3_aa: CASSVTGGSSTEAFF

j_call: TRBJ1-1
v_call: TRBV28
clone_size: -
d_call: TRBD1
cdr3_nt: TGTGCCAGCAGGGTAGACAGGGGACCAGGAGAAGCTTTCTTT
cdr3_aa: CASRVDRGPGEAFF

j_call: TRBJ2-7
v_call: TRBV7-8
clone_size: -
d_call: TRBD1
cdr3_nt: TGTGCCAGCGGGACGGACAGGGTCGGCGAGCAGTACTTC
cdr3_aa: CASGTDRVGEQYF

j_call: TRBJ2-7
v_call: TRBV18
clone_size: -
d_call: TRBD2
cdr3_nt: TGTGCCAGCTCACCACTAGCGGGGGCGTTATACGAGCAGTACTTC
cdr3_aa: CASSPLAGALYEQYF

j_call: TRBJ2-5
v_call: TRBV2
clone_size: -
d_call: -
cdr3_nt: TGTGCCAGCAGTGAAAGGGGAGAGACCCAGTACTTC
cdr3_aa: CASSERGETQYF

j_call: TRBJ2-1
v_call: TRBV18
clone_size: -
d_call: TRBD2
cdr3_nt: TGTGCCAGCTCATCCGTCGCGGGGGGCTTCAATGAGCAGTTCTTC
cdr3_aa: CASSSVAGGFNEQFF

j_call: TRBJ2-3
v_call: TRBV6-1
clone_size: -
d_call: -
cdr3_nt: TGTGCCCTCGCTCCAACCTCGGGGTCAGATACGCAGTATTTT
cdr3_aa: CALAPTSGSDTQYF

j_call: TRBJ2-5
v_call: TRBV10-2
clone_size: -
d_call: TRBD2
cdr3_nt: TGCGCCAGCACCCACGGGACTAGCGTACCCCGTCAAGAGACCCAGTACTTC
cdr3_aa: CASTHGTSVPRQETQYF

j_call: TRBJ2-1
v_call: TRBV7-9
clone_size: -
d_call: -
cdr3_nt: TGTGCCAGCAGCCCCGGGGGTGCCCTTTCGGGGGAGCAGTTCTTC
cdr3_aa: CASSPGGALSGEQFF

j_call: TRBJ2-7
v_call: TRBV15
clone_size: -
d_call: -
cdr3_nt: TGTGCCACCAGCAGAGATAGCGGAAGCTCCTACGAGCAGTACTTC
cdr3_aa: CATSRDSGSSYEQYF

j_call: TRBJ1-1
v_call: TRBV25-1
clone_size: -
d_call: -
cdr3_nt: TGTGCCAGCAGCTGGGAAGGGCGGGACACTGAAGCTTTCTTT
cdr3_aa: CASSWEGRDTEAFF

j_call: TRBJ2-2
v_call: TRBV5-1
clone_size: -
d_call: TRBD1
cdr3_nt: TGCGCCAGCAGCTCGGACAGGGAGAACACCGGGGAGCTGTTTTTT
cdr3_aa: CASSSDRENTGELFF

j_call: TRBJ2-5
v_call: TRBV2
clone_size: -
d_call: TRBD2
cdr3_nt: TGTGCCAGCGGCGGGGCGGGGGGCCCTACCCACCGAGAGACCCAGTACTTC
cdr3_aa: CASGGAGGPTHRETQYF

j_call: TRBJ1-2
v_call: TRBV5-3
clone_size: -
d_call: TRBD1
cdr3_nt: TGTGCCAGAAGCGAGGGACAGAACGGAAGAGGGGCTAACTATGGCTACACCTTC
cdr3_aa: CARSEGQNGRGANYGYTF

j_call: TRBJ2-3
v_call: TRBV5-1
clone_size: -
d_call: -
cdr3_nt: TGCGCCAGCAGCTTGGATGGGGGCGTGAGCACAGATACGCAGTATTTT
cdr3_aa: CASSLDGGVSTDTQYF

j_call: TRBJ2-5
v_call: TRBV11-2
clone_size: -
d_call: TRBD1
cdr3_nt: TGTGCCAGCAGCTTAGCTGGACAGGGGGCCAGGGGGACCCAGTACTTC
cdr3_aa: CASSLAGQGARGTQYF

j_call: TRBJ2-7
v_call: TRBV7-6
clone_size: -
d_call: TRBD1
cdr3_nt: TGTGCCAGCAGCTTAGCGGGACAGGGGCCCTACGAGCAGTACTTC
cdr3_aa: CASSLAGQGPYEQYF

j_call: TRBJ2-7
v_call: TRBV5-1
clone_size: -
d_call: -
cdr3_nt: TGCGCCAGCAGCTCCATAGACAGGCTCGACGAGCAGTACTTC
cdr3_aa: CASSSIDRLDEQYF

j_call: TRBJ2-1
v_call: TRBV6-5
clone_size: -
d_call: TRBD1
cdr3_nt: TGTGCCAGCAGCCCACAGGGGTATGAGCAGTTCTTC
cdr3_aa: CASSPQGYEQFF

j_call: TRBJ1-2
v_call: TRBV7-8
clone_size: few
d_call: TRBD1
cdr3_nt: TGTGCCAGCAGTCCGGGACAGAGCTATGGCTACACCTTC
cdr3_aa: CASSPGQSYGYTF

j_call: TRBJ2-5
v_call: TRBV19
clone_size: once
d_call: -
cdr3_nt: TGTGCCAGTAGTTACGGGGAGACCCAGTACTTC
cdr3_aa: CASSYGETQYF

j_call: TRBJ1-5
v_call: TRBV21-1
clone_size: -
d_call: -
cdr3_nt: TGTGCCAGCAGCAGGCGCAGGGCCAACGTTTATAGCAATCAGCCCCAGCATTTT
cdr3_aa: CASSRRRANVYSNQPQHF

j_call: TRBJ1-2
v_call: TRBV7-9
clone_size: -
d_call: -
cdr3_nt: TGTGCCAGCAGCTTCGGCAGGGCCAACTATGGCTACACCTTC
cdr3_aa: CASSFGRANYGYTF

j_call: TRBJ1-3
v_call: TRBV19
clone_size: -
d_call: -
cdr3_nt: TGTGCCAGTGGCTTGCAGGGGTTCGGAAACACCATATATTTT
cdr3_aa: CASGLQGFGNTIYF

j_call: TRBJ1-5
v_call: TRBV18
clone_size: -
d_call: -
cdr3_nt: TGTGCCAGCTCACCATTACGGGAGTCGAGCAATCAGCCCCAGCATTTT
cdr3_aa: CASSPLRESSNQPQHF

j_call: TRBJ2-7
v_call: TRBV19
clone_size: -
d_call: -
cdr3_nt: TGTGCCAGTAGTTTAGGACGGGGTAACGAGCAGTACTTC
cdr3_aa: CASSLGRGNEQYF

j_call: TRBJ2-7
v_call: TRBV2
clone_size: -
d_call: -
cdr3_nt: TGTGCCAGCAGGGCGGAGGTTCACGAGCAGTACTTC
cdr3_aa: CASRAEVHEQYF

j_call: TRBJ2-1
v_call: TRBV5-1
clone_size: -
d_call: TRBD2
cdr3_nt: TGCGCCAGCAGCTTGGGGTACGGGACTAGCGGCCATGAGCAGTTCTTC
cdr3_aa: CASSLGYGTSGHEQFF

j_call: TRBJ2-5
v_call: TRBV7-8
clone_size: -
d_call: TRBD2
cdr3_nt: TGTGCCAGCAGCGCCCATCGTCTAGCGGCCCAAGAGACCCAGTACTTC
cdr3_aa: CASSAHRLAAQETQYF

j_call: TRBJ2-5
v_call: TRBV4-1
clone_size: -
d_call: TRBD2
cdr3_nt: TGCGCCAGCAGCCAGGATAGCGGGGGGGCCCTAAAGACCCAGTACTTC
cdr3_aa: CASSQDSGGALKTQYF

j_call: TRBJ2-7
v_call: TRBV14
clone_size: once
d_call: -
cdr3_nt: TGTGCCAGCAGCCAAGTCCACAGGGCGAACTACGAGCAGTACTTC
cdr3_aa: CASSQVHRANYEQYF

j_call: TRBJ1-1
v_call: TRBV10-2
clone_size: -
d_call: TRBD1
cdr3_nt: TGCGCCAGCAGTGTAGACAGGGGGCGTACTGAAGCTTTCTTT
cdr3_aa: CASSVDRGRTEAFF

j_call: TRBJ2-7
v_call: TRBV7-2
clone_size: -
d_call: TRBD2
cdr3_nt: TGTGCCAGCAGCCCACGGGGCGGGAGCTCCTACGAGCAGTACTTC
cdr3_aa: CASSPRGGSSYEQYF

j_call: TRBJ1-1
v_call: TRBV18
clone_size: few
d_call: TRBD1
cdr3_nt: TGTGCCAGCTCGGGACAGGGAAAAGGGACTGAAGCTTTCTTT
cdr3_aa: CASSGQGKGTEAFF

j_call: TRBJ2-1
v_call: TRBV2
clone_size: -
d_call: -
cdr3_nt: TGTGCCAGCAGTGCTTGGGGCGTCTCGAGCGATGAGCAGTTCTTC
cdr3_aa: CASSAWGVSSDEQFF

j_call: TRBJ2-5
v_call: TRBV6-1
clone_size: -
d_call: TRBD2
cdr3_nt: TGTGCCAGCACTCCACTAGCGGGGGGGCAAGAGACCCAGTACTTC
cdr3_aa: CASTPLAGGQETQYF

j_call: TRBJ2-1
v_call: TRBV25-1
clone_size: -
d_call: TRBD2
cdr3_nt: TGTGCCAGCAGTGAGCCCGGGACTAGCGTCCATGAGCAGTTCTTC
cdr3_aa: CASSEPGTSVHEQFF

j_call: TRBJ2-7
v_call: TRBV10-3
clone_size: -
d_call: TRBD1
cdr3_nt: TGTGCCATCAGTCCTTCCGGGACAGAACTCCACGAGCAGTACTTC
cdr3_aa: CAISPSGTELHEQYF

j_call: TRBJ1-6
v_call: TRBV18
clone_size: -
d_call: -
cdr3_nt: TGTGCCAGCTCACCACCGGTCTCCAGGGGCGTCCTCCACTTT
cdr3_aa: CASSPPVSRGVLHF

j_call: TRBJ1-3
v_call: TRBV2
clone_size: -
d_call: -
cdr3_nt: TGTGCCTCTACCTGGGGGGCTGGAAACACCATATATTTT
cdr3_aa: CASTWGAGNTIYF

j_call: TRBJ1-4
v_call: TRBV19
clone_size: -
d_call: -
cdr3_nt: TGTGCCGGGGCCGAGAGGTTCGGTGAAAAACTGTTTTTT
cdr3_aa: CAGAERFGEKLFF

j_call: TRBJ2-5
v_call: TRBV7-9
clone_size: -
d_call: TRBD2
cdr3_nt: TGTGCCAGCAGCCACGGGACTAGCGGGGGGTTCCAAGAGACCCAGTACTTC
cdr3_aa: CASSHGTSGGFQETQYF

j_call: TRBJ1-2
v_call: TRBV29-1
clone_size: -
d_call: TRBD1
cdr3_nt: TGCAGCGTTGAGGACTGGGACAGCTATGGCTACACCTTC
cdr3_aa: CSVEDWDSYGYTF

j_call: TRBJ2-7
v_call: TRBV15
clone_size: -
d_call: TRBD1
cdr3_nt: TGTGCCACCAGCAGAGATCTGGACAGGGCGCGGAGCCGGAGCTACGAGCAGTACTTC
cdr3_aa: CATSRDLDRARSRSYEQYF

j_call: TRBJ2-1
v_call: TRBV4-3
clone_size: once
d_call: TRBD2
cdr3_nt: TGCGCCAGCAGCCACGGGGGGACCCCTCCAAGCAATGAGCAGTTCTTC
cdr3_aa: CASSHGGTPPSNEQFF

j_call: TRBJ2-3
v_call: TRBV10-3
clone_size: once
d_call: TRBD2
cdr3_nt: TGTGCCATCAGTGGGGGGACTAGAGTAACAGATACGCAGTATTTT
cdr3_aa: CAISGGTRVTDTQYF

j_call: TRBJ2-1
v_call: TRBV6-5
clone_size: -
d_call: -
cdr3_nt: TGTGCCAGCCACGGGGGGCTCAACAATGAGCAGTTCTTC
cdr3_aa: CASHGGLNNEQFF

j_call: TRBJ2-2
v_call: TRBV29-1
clone_size: -
d_call: TRBD1
cdr3_nt: TGCAGCGGGACAGGGAACACCGGGGAGCTGTTTTTT
cdr3_aa: CSGTGNTGELFF

j_call: TRBJ1-1
v_call: TRBV29-1
clone_size: -
d_call: -
cdr3_nt: TGCAGCGTCGACAGTCTGGGGAACACTGAAGCTTTCTTT
cdr3_aa: CSVDSLGNTEAFF

j_call: TRBJ2-2
v_call: TRBV5-5
clone_size: -
d_call: -
cdr3_nt: TGTGCCAGCAGCTTCTCGGGACAGAACACCGGGGAGCTGTTTTTT
cdr3_aa: CASSFSGQNTGELFF

j_call: TRBJ2-5
v_call: TRBV18
clone_size: -
d_call: -
cdr3_nt: TGTGCCAGCTCAAGGGAGGCCGGAGAGACCCAGTACTTC
cdr3_aa: CASSREAGETQYF

j_call: TRBJ2-1
v_call: TRBV7-9
clone_size: -
d_call: -
cdr3_nt: TGTGCCAGCAGACTACCATATGCTCCAGGGGCCAGGGGTCCCAATGAGCAGTTCTTC
cdr3_aa: CASRLPYAPGARGPNEQFF

j_call: TRBJ1-4
v_call: TRBV7-8
clone_size: -
d_call: -
cdr3_nt: TGTGCCAGCAGCCTCCGAGCTCTGGGACTCGTAAGGAGGGGCGAAAAACTGTTTTTT
cdr3_aa: CASSLRALGLVRRGEKLFF

j_call: TRBJ2-7
v_call: TRBV2
clone_size: -
d_call: TRBD1
cdr3_nt: TGTGCCAGTCGAACCGGGACAGGGGAGGAAGAGCAGTACTTC
cdr3_aa: CASRTGTGEEEQYF

j_call: TRBJ1-6
v_call: TRBV6-5
clone_size: -
d_call: -
cdr3_nt: TGTGCCAGCAGCCTTCAGGGGAATTCACCCCTCCACTTT
cdr3_aa: CASSLQGNSPLHF

j_call: TRBJ1-3
v_call: TRBV9
clone_size: -
d_call: TRBD1
cdr3_nt: TGTGCCAGCAGCGTCGACAGGGCTGGAAACACCATATATTTT
cdr3_aa: CASSVDRAGNTIYF

j_call: TRBJ1-4
v_call: TRBV6-1
clone_size: once
d_call: -
cdr3_nt: TGTGCCAGCAGTGAAGATCGAGGCAGAACTAATGAAAAACTGTTTTTT
cdr3_aa: CASSEDRGRTNEKLFF